This T cell receptor (beta chain) was sequenced during a study of CD8+CD57+ T cells in acquired aplastic anemia. Whole-study context: Recorded DNA amounts for sorted CD4+ and CD8+ cells had an average of approximately 3 ug. General study findings and limits: Found in both controls and patients were approximately 30 CD8+ CDR3 sequences.

For this clonotype: The antigen is not known.

Patients who underwent sequencing had shown CD8+CD57+ cell expansion by flow cytometry. When blood sampling took place, the patients had received no therapy. Profiling of TCR beta VDJ combinations and CDR3 sequences used genomic DNA as template. TCRdb re-called the reads through MiXCR, storing one row per CDR3 protein. The sample contains about 190,000 distinct CDR3 sequences, 40% to 55% of which appear only once. From germline, CDR1 is LNHDA and CDR2 SQIVND (reference sequence). The CDR3 sequence is 13 residues long. With 4 bases removed from V and 7 bases from J, the gap between germline ends came to 13 bases.

The chain combines TRBV19 with TRBJ1-1; D not certain. The sequencing input was sorted CD4+, CD8+, or CD8+CD57+ T cells (not recorded which) from PBMCs. This clonotype originated in a human donor with aplastic anemia. In nucleotides, the CDR3 is TGTGCCAGTAGTAGCTGGGAGGCAGTTGAAGCTTTCTTT. Translation: CASSSWEAVEAFF.